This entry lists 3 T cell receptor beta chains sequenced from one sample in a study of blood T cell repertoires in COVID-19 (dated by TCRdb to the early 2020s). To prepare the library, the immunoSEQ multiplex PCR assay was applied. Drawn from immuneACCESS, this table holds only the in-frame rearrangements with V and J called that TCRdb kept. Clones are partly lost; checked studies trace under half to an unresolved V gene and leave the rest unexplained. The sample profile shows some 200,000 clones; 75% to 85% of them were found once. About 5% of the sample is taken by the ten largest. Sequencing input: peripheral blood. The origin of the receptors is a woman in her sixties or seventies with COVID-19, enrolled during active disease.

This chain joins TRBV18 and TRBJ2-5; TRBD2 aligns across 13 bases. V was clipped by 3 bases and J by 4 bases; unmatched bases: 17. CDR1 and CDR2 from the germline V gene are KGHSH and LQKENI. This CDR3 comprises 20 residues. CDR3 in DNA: TGTGCCAGCTCACCCTTCGGACTAGCGGGAGCTTTAAGAGCGGGAGAGACCCAGTACTTC. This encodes CASSPFGLAGALRAGETQYF.

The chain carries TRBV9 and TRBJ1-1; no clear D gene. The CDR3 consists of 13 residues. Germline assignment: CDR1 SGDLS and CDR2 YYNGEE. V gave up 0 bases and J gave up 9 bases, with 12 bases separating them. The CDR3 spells CASSVETGSKAFF. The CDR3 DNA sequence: TGTGCCAGCAGCGTAGAGACGGGTTCGAAAGCTTTCTTT.

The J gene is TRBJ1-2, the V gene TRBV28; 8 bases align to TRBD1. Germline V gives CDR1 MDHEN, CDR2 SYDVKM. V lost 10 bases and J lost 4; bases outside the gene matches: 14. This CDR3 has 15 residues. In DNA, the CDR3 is TGTGCCATCCGACAGGGGCTGGGAATGAGCTATGGCTACACCTTC. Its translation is CAIRQGLGMSYGYTF.